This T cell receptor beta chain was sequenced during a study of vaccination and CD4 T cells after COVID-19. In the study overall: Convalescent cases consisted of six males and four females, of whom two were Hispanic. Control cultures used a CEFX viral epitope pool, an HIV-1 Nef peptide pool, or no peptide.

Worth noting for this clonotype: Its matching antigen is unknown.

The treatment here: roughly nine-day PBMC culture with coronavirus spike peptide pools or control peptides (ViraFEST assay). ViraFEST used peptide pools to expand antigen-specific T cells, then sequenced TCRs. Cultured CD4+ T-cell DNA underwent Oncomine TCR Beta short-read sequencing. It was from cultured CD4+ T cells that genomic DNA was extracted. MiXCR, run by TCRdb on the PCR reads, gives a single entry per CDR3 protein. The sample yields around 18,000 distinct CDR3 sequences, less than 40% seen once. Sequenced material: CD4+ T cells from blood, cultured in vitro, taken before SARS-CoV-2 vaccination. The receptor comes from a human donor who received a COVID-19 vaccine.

The CDR3 here is CASSPPGVDGYTF. The CDR3 DNA is TGTGCCAGCAGCCCCCCGGGGGTCGATGGCTACACCTTC. V and J are TRBV28 and TRBJ1-2; possible D gene TRBD1, 5 bases. The CDR3 is 13 residues long. Germline V gives CDR1 MDHEN, CDR2 SYDVKM. Trimming took 6 bases from V and 6 from J, leaving 14 bases between them.